Described below is a single T cell receptor (beta chain) sequence and its context. Its matching antigen is unknown. The entry originates in a study of CD8+ T cells in alopecia areata. Study at large: Treated patients were given 5 to 10 mg oral tofacitinib twice daily. General observations from the study: Across lesional scalp, and particularly alopecia totalis/universalis, clonality surpassed that of normal scalp. Normal skin contains resident alphabeta T cells, and these are also sequenced in scalp samples.

V lost 0 bases and J 7 bases, leaving 16 bases between the germline ends. Looked up from germline, CDR1 is LGHNA and CDR2 is YSLEER. The CDR3 has 15 residues. Extraction of RNA preceded its reverse transcription into cDNA, which served as the sequencing template. Generated by immunoSEQ multiplex PCR, the TCRdb table keeps only in-frame clones and is missing some. This table has 120,000 or so clones, under 40% appearing once. The sequence was collected from a human donor with alopecia areata. This rearrangement joins TRBV4-3 to TRBJ2-7; possibly TRBD2 for D (6 bases). Material: CD4+ T cells sorted from blood. The CDR3 loop reads CASSQDNRGRQEQYF. The CDR3 DNA sequence: TGCGCCAGCAGCCAAGATAATCGGGGGAGGCAGGAGCAGTACTTC.